These 8 T cell receptor beta chains came from one sample sequenced in a study of blood T cells in healthy people across ages. Alongside a J-beta primer mix, a sample-barcoded 5' primer served in a second PCR lasting 7 to 11 cycles. TCRdb re-derived calls from the 5' RACE reads in MiXCR, one entry per CDR3 protein. The profile shows about 1 million distinct CDR3 sequences, less than 25% of them singletons. Another study also made use of these data, one on T cells of mothers and their children.

What was sequenced was blood. The receptors here all came from a girl aged 2 to 9 in good health.

The chain joins TRBV6-5 to TRBJ2-1; D may correspond to TRBD1 or TRBD2 (5 bases each). Trimming pared 3 bases from V and 12 bases from J, leaving 21 bases between. Per the germline V gene, CDR1 is MNHEY and CDR2 is SVGAGI. This CDR3 comprises 15 residues. CDR3 DNA sequence: TGTGCCAGCAGTTATACCGGACAAGCTGCCCGGGGGCAGTTCTTC. Protein sequence: CASSYTGQAARGQFF.

V and J are TRBV5-1 and TRBJ2-7; 11 bases are shared with TRBD2. In germline, CDR1 is SGHRS, CDR2 YFSETQ. The J segment lost 0 bases and the V segment lost 2 bases, leaving 7 bases of the junction unmatched. The CDR3 sequence is 17 residues long. The chain's CDR3 is CASSLRTGTSGSYEQYF. In nucleotides, the CDR3 is TGCGCCAGCAGCTTACGAACCGGGACTAGCGGCTCCTACGAGCAGTACTTC.

This chain connects TRBV4-2 to TRBJ2-1; TRBD2 matches 9 bases. The CDR3 runs to 16 residues. V was pared by 6 bases and J by 1 base, with 7 bases of the junction left unmatched. CDR1 is LGHNA and CDR2 is YNFKEQ in the germline V gene. The CDR3 DNA follows: TGTGCCAGCAGTCAGTGGGCGGGGGGGTCCTACAATGAGCAGTTCTTC. Protein: CASSQWAGGSYNEQFF.

The gene calls are TRBV5-1 and TRBJ2-1; 11 bases line up with TRBD2. The CDR3 has 16 residues. Germline V CDR1 and CDR2: SGHRS, YFSETQ. The trim removed 1 base at V and 7 bases at J, leaving 7 bases unmatched. CDR3 DNA: TGCGCCAGCAGCTTGAGGCTAGCGGGGGGACATAATGAGCAGTTCTTC. Its translation is CASSLRLAGGHNEQFF. Complete variable domain (other parts from reference TRBV5-1 and TRBJ2-1): KAGVTQTPRYLIKTRGQQVTLSCSPISGHRSVSWYQQTPGQGLQFLFEYFSETQRNKGNFPGRFSGRQFSNSRSEMNVSTLELGDSALYLCASSLRLAGGHNEQFFGPGTRLTVL.

The V gene is TRBV19, the J gene TRBJ2-5, with TRBD2 identical over 7 bases. The germline V gene encodes CDR1 LNHDA and CDR2 SQIVND (reference sequence). V was clipped by 5 bases and J by 5 bases; unmatched bases: 8. The CDR3 has 14 amino acids. CDR3 DNA sequence: TGTGCCAGTAGTTTCACCGGGACTACCGAGACCCAGTACTTC. It translates to CASSFTGTTETQYF.

This chain links TRBV25-1 with TRBJ1-4; tentatively, D is TRBD1 (5 bases). Trimming stripped 3 bases from V and 6 bases from J, with 11 bases between. Germline assignment: CDR1 MGHDK and CDR2 SYGVNS. The CDR3 is 14 amino acids. In nucleotides, the CDR3 is TGTGCCAGCAGTGACCCGGGGCCGGATGAAAAACTGTTTTTT. This codes for CASSDPGPDEKLFF.

This chain uses TRBV27 with TRBJ1-2; D gene ambiguous. Between the trimmed V and J ends, which lost 3 bases and 0 bases, there was a span of 11 bases. The CDR3 totals 15 residues. Germline V gene sequence: CDR1 MNHEY, CDR2 SMNVEV (reference sequence). The CDR3 DNA follows: TGTGCCAGCAGTTTTGGAGGGAGAGCTAACTATGGCTACACCTTC. This encodes CASSFGGRANYGYTF.

This clonotype was counted many times. V is TRBV4-2 and J is TRBJ2-1; 12 nucleotides agree with TRBD2. V dropped 3 bases and J dropped 3; count of bases not matched to a gene: 0. Looked up from germline, CDR1 is LGHNA and CDR2 is YNFKEQ. This CDR3 has 15 residues. CDR3 residues: CASSQTSGGYNEQFF. Here the CDR3 DNA reads TGTGCCAGCAGCCAGACTAGCGGGGGCTACAATGAGCAGTTCTTC.